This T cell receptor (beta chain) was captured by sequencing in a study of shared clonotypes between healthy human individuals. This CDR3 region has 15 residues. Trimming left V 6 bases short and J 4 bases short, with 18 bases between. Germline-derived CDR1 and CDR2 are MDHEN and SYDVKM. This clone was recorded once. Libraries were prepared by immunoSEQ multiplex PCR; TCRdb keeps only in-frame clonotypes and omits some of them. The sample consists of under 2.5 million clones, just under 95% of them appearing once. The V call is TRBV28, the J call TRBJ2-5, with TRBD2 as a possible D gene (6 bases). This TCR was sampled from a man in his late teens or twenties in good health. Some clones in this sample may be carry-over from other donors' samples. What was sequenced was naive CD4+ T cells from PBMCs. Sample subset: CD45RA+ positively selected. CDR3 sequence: CASSSPGEGAETQYF. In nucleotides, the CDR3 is TGTGCCAGCAGCTCCCCGGGAGAAGGAGCAGAGACCCAGTACTTC.